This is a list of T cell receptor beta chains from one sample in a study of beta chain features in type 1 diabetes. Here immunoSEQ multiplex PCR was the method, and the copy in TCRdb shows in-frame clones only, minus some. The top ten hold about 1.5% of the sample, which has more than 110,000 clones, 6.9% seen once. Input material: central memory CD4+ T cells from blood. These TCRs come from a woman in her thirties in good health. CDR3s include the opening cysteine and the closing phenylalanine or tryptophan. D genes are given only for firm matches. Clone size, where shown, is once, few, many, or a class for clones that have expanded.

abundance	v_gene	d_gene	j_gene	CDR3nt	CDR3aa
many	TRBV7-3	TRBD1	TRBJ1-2	TGTGCCAGCGCCAGGGGGACGGGTGATGGCTACACCTTC	CASARGTGDGYTF
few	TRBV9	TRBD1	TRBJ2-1	TGTGCCAGCAGCGTAGGGGACAGGGACATAAGTGAGCAGTTCTTC	CASSVGDRDISEQFF
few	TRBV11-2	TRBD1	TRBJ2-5	TGTGCCAGCAGCTTAGCCGGGACAGCTCAAGAGACCCAGTACTTC	CASSLAGTAQETQYF
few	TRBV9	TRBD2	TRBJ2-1	TGTGCCAGCAGCGTGGGGTCTGCGAGCGGGAGCGATGAGCAGTTCTTC	CASSVGSASGSDEQFF
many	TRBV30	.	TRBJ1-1	TGTGCCCTCGAAGGACAAATGAACACTGAAGCTTTCTTT	CALEGQMNTEAFF
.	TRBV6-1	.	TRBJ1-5	TGTGCCAGCAGTGCCCAGAGACAGTTTCGCAATCAGCCCCAGCATTTT	CASSAQRQFRNQPQHF
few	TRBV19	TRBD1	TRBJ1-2	TGTGCCAGTATCGACGCCGGACAGGGGAACTATGGCTACACCTTC	CASIDAGQGNYGYTF
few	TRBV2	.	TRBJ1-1	TGTGCCAGCAGCATTGGGGGGGCAGCTGAAGCTTTCTTT	CASSIGGAAEAFF
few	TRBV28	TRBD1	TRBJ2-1	TGTGCCAGCAGTTTATTGGGGACAGGGGCTTTGAATGAGCAGTTCTTC	CASSLLGTGALNEQFF
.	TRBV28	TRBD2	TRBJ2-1	TGTGCCAGCAGCACTAGCGGGAGTATCAATGAGCAGTTCTTC	CASSTSGSINEQFF
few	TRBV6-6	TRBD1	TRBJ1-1	TGTGCCAGCAGTTACCCTGACAGGGGAGCTTTCTTT	CASSYPDRGAFF
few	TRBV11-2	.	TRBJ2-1	TGTGCCAGCAGCGGAGCTCCTAGCGTCAGCTCCTACAATGAGCAGTTCTTC	CASSGAPSVSSYNEQFF
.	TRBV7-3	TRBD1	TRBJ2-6	TGTGCCAGCAGCTTGCAGGGGGCTGGGGCCAACGTCCTGACTTTC	CASSLQGAGANVLTF
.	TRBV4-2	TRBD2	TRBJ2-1	TGTGCCAGCAGCCAAGATCTCGGGCTAGCGGCGTCCTACAATGAGCAGTTCTTC	CASSQDLGLAASYNEQFF
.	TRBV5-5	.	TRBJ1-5	TGTGCCAGCAGACTCGGGTTTGATAGCAATCAGCCCCAGCATTTT	CASRLGFDSNQPQHF
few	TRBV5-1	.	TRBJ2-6	TGCGCCAGCAGCTTGGGACTGATCTCTGGGGCCAACGTCCTGACTTTC	CASSLGLISGANVLTF
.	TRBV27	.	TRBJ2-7	TGTGCCAGCAGTACCCCGGTCCTCTCCTACGAGCAGTACTTC	CASSTPVLSYEQYF
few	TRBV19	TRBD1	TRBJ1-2	TGTGCCAGTAGTACGGGACAGGGTTTTTATGGCTACACCTTC	CASSTGQGFYGYTF
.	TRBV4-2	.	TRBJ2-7	TGTGCCAGCAGCCAAGAAGTGTGGGGCCAGGGGGGAGACGAGCAGTACTTC	CASSQEVWGQGGDEQYF
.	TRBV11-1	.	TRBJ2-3	TGTGCCAGCAGCTTCGCTCCGAGGCCATCGGGCACAGATACGCAGTATTTT	CASSFAPRPSGTDTQYF
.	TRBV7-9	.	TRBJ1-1	TGTGCCAGCAGCTTGCAGGGGTTGGACACTGAAGCTTTCTTT	CASSLQGLDTEAFF
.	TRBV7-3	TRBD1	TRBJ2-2	TGTGCCAGCAGCTCCCAGGACAGGGCTACCGGGGAGCTGTTTTTT	CASSSQDRATGELFF
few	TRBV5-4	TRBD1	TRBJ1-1	TGTGCCAGCAGCTATGATCGGACAGGGGGGGTAGGGGCTTTCTTT	CASSYDRTGGVGAFF
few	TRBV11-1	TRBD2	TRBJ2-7	TGTGCCAGCAGCTTGACTAGCGCCTACGAGCAGTACTTC	CASSLTSAYEQYF
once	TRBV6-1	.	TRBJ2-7	TGTGCCAGCAGTCTCTCGGGATGGGAGACCTACGAGCAGTACTTC	CASSLSGWETYEQYF
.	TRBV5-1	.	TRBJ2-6	TGCGCCAGCAGCTTCCAGGGAGGCTCTGGGGCCAACGTCCTGACTTTC	CASSFQGGSGANVLTF